One sample yielded the 9 T cell receptor beta chains listed below, sequenced in a study of shared clonotypes between healthy human individuals. Here immunoSEQ multiplex PCR was the method, and the copy in TCRdb shows in-frame clones only, minus some. Of about half a million clones in the sample, 79% were seen once. Sample: PBMCs. Receptors originate from a woman aged 40-49 years in good health. Some clones in this sample may be carry-over from other donors' samples.

This clone showed up just a few times. This chain joins TRBV29-1 and TRBJ1-1; 7 positions match TRBD1. The V gene end was trimmed by 7 bases and the J gene end by 8 bases; junction bases not matched to a gene: 4. Germline CDR1 and CDR2: SQVTM and ANQGSEA. The CDR3 consists of 10 residues. The CDR3: CSAKTGEAFF. CDR3 nucleotides: TGCAGCGCTAAGACAGGGGAAGCTTTCTTT.

The chain employs TRBV2 and TRBJ1-1; 10 positions match TRBD1. CDR1 is SNHLY, CDR2 FYNNEI, per germline. The trim removed 10 bases at V and 4 bases at J, leaving 3 bases unmatched. CDR3 size: 12 residues. In nucleotides, the CDR3 is TGTGCCAACGGACAGGGGGGCACTGAAGCTTTCTTT. Protein product: CANGQGGTEAFF.

This rearrangement joins TRBV7-9 to TRBJ2-3, with D unclear. CDR1 is SEHNR and CDR2 is FQNEAQ in the germline V gene (reference sequence). V gave up 0 bases and J gave up 5 bases, with 6 bases separating them. The CDR3 is 13 amino acids. CDR3 DNA: TGTGCCAGCAGCTTAGCTTACGGAGATACGCAGTATTTT. Translation gives CASSLAYGDTQYF. The variable domain in full, with the rest retrieved from reference TRBV7-9 and TRBJ2-3, is DTGVSQNPRHKITKRGQNVTFRCDPISEHNRLYWYRQTLGQGPEFLTYFQNEAQLEKSRLLSDRFSAERPKGSFSTLEIQRTEQGDSAMYLCASSLAYGDTQYFGPGTRLTVL.

The chain joins TRBV25-1 to TRBJ2-3; D is possibly TRBD1 (6 bases). The germline V gene has CDR1 MGHDK and CDR2 SYGVNS. This CDR3 has 16 residues. V lost 4 bases and J 1 base, leaving 15 bases between the germline ends. CDR3 DNA: TGTGCCAGCAGTGGATCTCGACAGGTCCGCACAGATACGCAGTATTTT. This sequence encodes CASSGSRQVRTDTQYF. The full variable domain, completed using reference TRBV25-1 and TRBJ2-3, is EADIYQTPRYLVIGTGKKITLECSQTMGHDKMYWYQQDPGMELHLIHYSYGVNSTEKGDLSSESTVSRIRTEHFPLTLESARPSHTSQYLCASSGSRQVRTDTQYFGPGTRLTVL.

As for this clone: Germline and junction disagree at one end, which may indicate a read error. This CDR3 is CAGSEGPRYEQYF. For the CDR3, the DNA is TGTGCCGGCAGCGAGGGACCGAGATACGAGCAGTACTTC. The chain uses TRBV13 and TRBJ2-7; D tentatively fits TRBD1 or TRBD2 (5 bases each). This CDR3 comprises 13 residues. In germline, CDR1 is PRHDT, CDR2 FYEKMQ (reference sequence).

As concerns this clone: Different DNA sequences within this sample yield the same CDR3. J is TRBJ2-1 and V is TRBV9; no clear D gene. This CDR3 has 14 amino acids. The V end was cut by 0 bases, the J end by 5 bases, with 9 bases between. The germline V gene has CDR1 SGDLS and CDR2 YYNGEE. Here the CDR3 reads CASSVGPTDNEQFF. The CDR3 DNA is TGTGCCAGCAGCGTAGGACCAACCGACAATGAGCAGTTCTTC. The variable domain in full, with the rest retrieved from reference TRBV9 and TRBJ2-1, is DSGVTQTPKHLITATGQRVTLRCSPRSGDLSVYWYQQSLDQGLQFLIQYYNGEERAKGNILERFSAQQFPDLHSELNLSSLELGDSALYFCASSVGPTDNEQFFGPGTRLTVL.

The V gene is TRBV4-2, the J gene TRBJ1-1; 10 nucleotides match TRBD1. Germline V gene data show CDR1 as LGHNA and CDR2 as YNFKEQ. The trim removed 0 bases at V and 7 bases at J, leaving 5 bases unmatched. The CDR3 length is 15 residues. The CDR3 loop reads CASSQDRQGASEAFF. As DNA, the CDR3 is TGTGCCAGCAGCCAAGATAGACAGGGGGCCAGTGAAGCTTTCTTT.

This clone has more than one count but fewer than ten. The V gene is TRBV7-3, the J gene TRBJ1-1, with D unresolved. Germline V gene sequence: CDR1 SGHTA, CDR2 FQGTGA. Trimming stripped 6 bases from V and 0 bases from J, with 5 bases between. CDR3 length equals 12 residues. The CDR3 spells CASRGVNTEAFF. CDR3 nucleotides: TGTGCCAGCAGGGGCGTGAACACTGAAGCTTTCTTT. The full variable domain, in which reference TRBV7-3 and TRBJ1-1 provide the parts outside the CDR3, is GAGVSQTPSNKVTEKGKYVELRCDPISGHTALYWYRQSLGQGPEFLIYFQGTGAADDSGLPNDRFFAVRPEGSVSTLKIQRTERGDSAVYLCASRGVNTEAFFGQGTRLTVV.

This sequence joins TRBV2 and TRBJ2-1; D is undetermined. V was clipped by 7 bases and J by 1 base, with 8 bases between them. CDR1 is SNHLY, CDR2 FYNNEI, per germline. The CDR3 totals 13 residues. The DNA for the CDR3 is TGTGCCAGCAACACCGTGTCCTACAATGAGCAGTTCTTC. Protein product: CASNTVSYNEQFF.